This passage covers 31 T cell receptor beta chains from one sample sequenced in a study of cytomegalovirus exposure and HLA in healthy donors. The study ran its PCR with 60 Vbeta and 13 Jbeta primers. TCRdb's table, derived via immunoSEQ multiplex PCR, lists solely in-frame clones and lacks some. The data contain approximately 290,000 clones, about 80% of them singletons. Input material: PBMCs. The source of these receptors is a girl between 2 and 10 years old in good health and CMV-seronegative.

The rearrangement uses TRBV7-2 and TRBJ2-7; perhaps TRBD1 as D (6 bases). Trimming took off 1 base at V and 3 bases at J, with 16 bases between the two ends. Germline V CDR1 and CDR2: SGHTA, FQGNSA. The CDR3 consists of 16 residues. The CDR3 nucleotides are TGTGCCAGCAGCTTAGATCAGGGGTTAGATCGCTACGAGCAGTACTTC. Protein product: CASSLDQGLDRYEQYF. The full variable domain, rest sourced from reference TRBV7-2 and TRBJ2-7, is GAGVSQSPSNKVTEKGKDVELRCDPISGHTALYWYRQSLGQGLEFLIYFQGNSAPDKSGLPSDRFSAERTGGSVSTLTIQRTQQEDSAVYLCASSLDQGLDRYEQYFGPGTRLTVT.

This clone came up once. V is TRBV5-1 and J is TRBJ2-7; 10 bases are shared with TRBD1. V trimming: 4 bases; J trimming: 4 bases; junction bases outside the gene matches: 5. The CDR3 is made up of 14 amino acids. Germline V CDR1 and CDR2: SGHRS, YFSETQ. The CDR3 sequence is CASSPGTGAYEQYF. Written as DNA, the CDR3 is TGCGCCAGCAGCCCCGGGACAGGGGCGTACGAGCAGTACTTC.

The V and J genes are TRBV6-5 and TRBJ1-1; 7 nucleotides align to TRBD1. J gave up 10 bases and V 2 bases, and 7 bases lay outside the gene matches. CDR1 is MNHEY, CDR2 SVGAGI, per germline. CDR3 length equals 13 residues. CDR3 sequence reads: CASSYRGQRRAFF. DNA for the CDR3: TGTGCCAGCAGTTACAGGGGGCAGAGGAGAGCTTTCTTT.

J is TRBJ1-1 and V is TRBV7-3, with D perhaps TRBD1 (5 bases). Germline CDR1 is SGHTA and CDR2 is FQGTGA. Trimming removed 5 bases from V and 0 bases from J, with 10 bases in between. CDR3 size: 14 residues. CDR3 nucleotides: TGTGCCAGCAGCCCCGGGGGGATGAACACTGAAGCTTTCTTT. Its protein product is CASSPGGMNTEAFF.

CDR3 region: CASSLVGQDPLNQPQHF. CDR3 coding DNA: TGTGCCAGCAGCTTGGTCGGACAGGACCCGTTAAATCAGCCCCAGCATTTT. The chain uses TRBV5-6 and TRBJ1-5; 7 nucleotides align to TRBD1. Germline-derived CDR1 and CDR2 are SGHDT and YYEEEE. The CDR3 has 17 amino acids. J gave up 4 bases and V 0 bases, and 10 bases lay outside the gene matches.

The genes are TRBV29-1 and TRBJ2-5; possible D gene TRBD2, 6 bases. Germline V CDR1 and CDR2: SQVTM, ANQGSEA. V was trimmed by 2 bases and J by 4 bases, leaving 11 bases between them. The CDR3 spans 13 residues. CDR3 coding DNA: TGCAGCGTTGAATGGGGGGAGCGAGAGACCCAGTACTTC. It encodes CSVEWGERETQYF.

This chain joins TRBV6-6 and TRBJ1-5; D not certain. The germline V gene has CDR1 MNHNY and CDR2 SVGAGI (reference sequence). The V end was cut by 8 bases, the J end by 4 bases, with 18 bases between. The CDR3 has 15 residues. CDR3 nucleotide sequence: TGTGCCAGCGGGAACGGTCTCCGAGGGAATCAGCCCCAGCATTTT. It yields the protein CASGNGLRGNQPQHF.

In DNA form, the CDR3 reads TGTGCCAGCAGCTTAGGTCCTAGTCCCTACGAGCAGTACTTC. Encoded protein: CASSLGPSPYEQYF. The gene calls are TRBV7-6 and TRBJ2-5; D uncertain. The J call may be mistaken, given a closer DNA end match to TRBJ2-7. The CDR3 spans 14 residues. Germline CDR1 and CDR2: SGHVS and FNYEAQ.

This clone occurred a few times. The V call is TRBV4-2, the J call TRBJ2-3; a possible D gene is TRBD1 (6 bases). The CDR3 runs to 16 residues. Between the trimmed V and J ends, which lost 0 bases and 0 bases, there was a span of 10 bases. The germline CDR1 and CDR2 sequences are LGHNA and YNFKEQ. CDR3 amino acids: CASSQDGGWSTDTQYF. CDR3 nucleotide sequence: TGTGCCAGCAGCCAAGATGGGGGCTGGAGCACAGATACGCAGTATTTT.

The chain links TRBV2 to TRBJ2-2, with TRBD1 matching 7 bases. Per germline, CDR1 SNHLY and CDR2 FYNNEI. The CDR3 has 15 amino acids. V lost 5 bases and J lost 0; bases outside the gene matches: 3. CDR3 coding DNA: TGTGCCAGCAGTTTGGGGACAGCGAACACCGGGGAGCTGTTTTTT. It yields the protein CASSLGTANTGELFF. The whole variable domain, remainder taken from reference TRBV2 and TRBJ2-2, is EPEVTQTPSHQVTQMGQEVILRCVPISNHLYFYWYRQILGQKVEFLVSFYNNEISEKSEIFDDQFSVERPDGSNFTLKIRSTKLEDSAMYFCASSLGTANTGELFFGEGSRLTVL.

V and J are TRBV28 and TRBJ1-5, with 7 bases identical to TRBD1. The CDR3 consists of 14 residues. Germline assignment: CDR1 MDHEN and CDR2 SYDVKM. After removal of 4 bases from V and 5 bases from J, the junction contained 5 bases not matched to a gene. Here the CDR3 reads CASSSWDSDQPQHF. Here the CDR3 DNA reads TGTGCCAGCAGTTCCTGGGACAGTGATCAGCCCCAGCATTTT.

This sequence joins TRBV28 and TRBJ2-3, with TRBD2 identical over 7 bases. Unmatched junction bases numbered 21, after V lost 5 bases and J lost 1 base. CDR3 length equals 20 residues. Germline V CDR1 and CDR2: MDHEN, SYDVKM. CDR3 amino acids: CASSKGGLGGYLRGTDTQYF. The CDR3 DNA reads TGTGCCAGCAGTAAGGGCGGGTTGGGGGGGTACCTGAGAGGCACAGATACGCAGTATTTT.

The V gene is TRBV11-2, the J gene TRBJ1-4; D perhaps matches TRBD1 (6 bases). The CDR3 is 14 amino acids. In germline, CDR1 is SGHAT, CDR2 FQNNGV. Trimming took off 6 bases at V and 7 bases at J, with 15 bases between the two ends. As DNA, the CDR3 is TGTGCCAGCAGGTCACAGGGTTTAGTTGAAAAACTGTTTTTT. This codes for CASRSQGLVEKLFF.

The chain uses TRBV6-1 and TRBJ1-6, with a weak D call TRBD1 (5 bases). The CDR3 contains 15 residues. Trimming removed 5 bases from V and 7 bases from J, with 15 bases in between. The germline V gene has CDR1 MNHNS and CDR2 SASEGT. The CDR3 DNA sequence: TGTGCCAGCAGTTTCGGGACTCTCGCGAATTCACCCCTCCACTTT. Its translation: CASSFGTLANSPLHF.

The V and J genes are TRBV5-6 and TRBJ1-2; D is possibly TRBD1 (6 bases). With 5 bases removed from V and 1 base from J, the gap between germline ends came to 12 bases. Germline V CDR1 and CDR2: SGHDT, YYEEEE. The CDR3 extends over 14 amino acids. The CDR3 reads CASRSGDVNYGYTF. The CDR3 DNA reads as TGTGCCAGCAGATCAGGGGACGTTAACTATGGCTACACCTTC.

This chain links TRBV25-1 with TRBJ2-6, with D tentatively TRBD2 (6 bases). The CDR3 has 15 amino acids. The V end was cut by 11 bases, the J end by 0 bases, with 14 bases between. Germline CDR1 and CDR2: MGHDK and SYGVNS. CDR3 bases: TGTGCCGGTCCCCGGCGGGACTCTGGGGCCAACGTCCTGACTTTC. Translated, it gives CAGPRRDSGANVLTF. The complete variable domain, with remaining parts taken from reference TRBV25-1 and TRBJ2-6, reads EADIYQTPRYLVIGTGKKITLECSQTMGHDKMYWYQQDPGMELHLIHYSYGVNSTEKGDLSSESTVSRIRTEHFPLTLESARPSHTSQYLCAGPRRDSGANVLTFGAGSRLTVL.

This chain joins TRBV19 and TRBJ1-1; 10 nucleotides match TRBD1. The CDR3 loop spans 15 amino acids. Germline CDR1 reads LNHDA; CDR2 reads SQIVND (reference sequence). J was trimmed by 9 bases and V by 2 bases; bases with no gene match: 9. CDR3 sequence reads: CASSISPGQGSKAFF. The CDR3 coding sequence is TGTGCCAGTAGTATATCGCCGGGACAGGGGTCTAAAGCTTTCTTT. Drawing the rest from reference TRBV19 and TRBJ1-1, the complete variable domain is DGGITQSPKYLFRKEGQNVTLSCEQNLNHDAMYWYRQDPGQGLRLIYYSQIVNDFQKGDIAEGYSVSREKKESFPLTVTSAQKNPTAFYLCASSISPGQGSKAFFGQGTRLTVV.

The rearrangement joins TRBV6-6 to TRBJ1-5, with D uncertain. The CDR3 has 13 residues. Germline lookup yields CDR1 MNHNY and CDR2 SVGAGI (reference sequence). The V and J ends lost 2 bases and 4 bases respectively, with 6 bases between them. The DNA of the CDR3 is TGTGCCAGCAGTTACCTTCAGAATCAGCCCCAGCATTTT. Its translation: CASSYLQNQPQHF.

The chain has TRBV5-1 and TRBJ1-2; D is unclear. The V gene lost 1 base and the J gene lost 6 bases, with 10 bases spanning the gap. CDR3 size: 13 residues. Germline CDR1 and CDR2: SGHRS and YFSETQ. The CDR3 loop reads CASSLFGPDGYTF. CDR3 sequence (DNA): TGCGCCAGCAGCTTGTTTGGTCCAGATGGCTACACCTTC.

The chain uses TRBV15 and TRBJ1-5; D is undetermined. Germline V gene lookup returns CDR1 LNHNV and CDR2 YYDKDF (reference sequence). Trimming removed 2 bases from V and 2 bases from J, with 13 bases in between. The CDR3 has 16 residues. This CDR3 reads CATSRLLGVGNQPQHF. The CDR3 DNA is TGTGCCACCAGCAGACTACTAGGAGTAGGCAATCAGCCCCAGCATTTT.

Regarding this clone: The junction and the germline gene differ at one end; a read error may be behind it. This chain links TRBV7-9 with TRBJ2-7, with TRBD2 as a possible D gene (5 bases). CDR3 length equals 15 residues. Germline CDR1 reads SEHNR; CDR2 reads FQNEAQ (reference sequence). The CDR3: CSSSQKGGLNYEQYF. Here the CDR3 DNA reads TGTTCCAGCAGCCAAAAAGGAGGACTCAACTACGAGCAGTACTTC. Full variable domain (missing parts from reference TRBV7-9 and TRBJ2-7): DTGVSQNPRHKITKRGQNVTFRCDPISEHNRLYWYRQTLGQGPEFLTYFQNEAQLEKSRLLSDRFSAERPKGSFSTLEIQRTEQGDSAMYLCSSSQKGGLNYEQYFGPGTRLTVT.

This clone was seen once. A junction boundary mismatches the germline segment, possibly from a read error. This chain connects TRBV4-1 to TRBJ2-3; 7 bases are a match to TRBD1. From germline, CDR1 is MGHRA and CDR2 YSYEKL. This CDR3 has 17 residues. The CDR3 sequence is CASSQDEPGTATGTQYF. CDR3 in DNA: TGCGCCAGCAGCCAAGATGAACCCGGGACAGCCACAGGTACGCAGTATTTT.

The chain joins TRBV11-2 to TRBJ2-1; D is perhaps TRBD2 (5 bases). Trimming left V 1 base short and J 8 bases short, with 9 bases between. The CDR3 has 13 amino acids. CDR1 and CDR2 (germline): SGHAT, FQNNGV. DNA of the CDR3: TGTGCCAGCAGCTTAGCATGGGGAGATGAGCAGTTCTTC. It translates to CASSLAWGDEQFF.

The rearrangement uses TRBV28 and TRBJ2-5; 9 bases map to TRBD1. The germline CDR1 and CDR2 sequences are MDHEN and SYDVKM. The CDR3 length is 16 residues. Trimming cost V 5 bases and J 4 bases; bases outside gene matches: 11. CDR3 region: CASSRSRDRDRETQYF. DNA for the CDR3: TGTGCCAGCAGTCGTAGCCGGGACAGGGACCGAGAGACCCAGTACTTC.

The CDR3 nucleotides read TGTGCCAGCAGCTTACTAGCCTCCTACAATGAGCAGTTCTTC. This encodes CASSLLASYNEQFF. The chain has TRBV7-2 and TRBJ2-1; D possibly corresponds to TRBD2 (5 bases). The CDR3 runs 14 residues. Trimming left V 2 bases short and J 0 bases short, with 5 bases between. The germline CDR1 and CDR2 sequences are SGHTA and FQGNSA.

This clone was counted only a few times. The rearrangement links TRBV27 to TRBJ2-7; a possible D gene is TRBD1 (6 bases). The CDR3 consists of 15 residues. The germline CDR1 and CDR2 sequences are MNHEY and SMNVEV (reference sequence). V lost 8 bases, J lost 6 bases, and 23 bases lay in between. The CDR3 DNA reads as TGTGCCAGCCGTATCGAGGTGGGGGCCTCGGGCGAGCAGTACTTC. Translation: CASRIEVGASGEQYF.

The chain has TRBV7-6 and TRBJ2-3; TRBD2 might be the D (7 bases). The V gene lost 5 bases and the J gene lost 0 bases, with 18 bases spanning the gap. The CDR3 consists of 17 residues. Per the germline V gene, CDR1 is SGHVS and CDR2 is FNYEAQ. CDR3 protein: CASSPRGGGTSTDTQYF. CDR3 nucleotides: TGTGCCAGCAGCCCCAGAGGGGGGGGGACTAGCACAGATACGCAGTATTTT.

The V and J genes are TRBV7-6 and TRBJ2-2, with 9 positions matching TRBD1. CDR1 SGHVS and CDR2 FNYEAQ come from the germline V gene. The ends lost 5 bases at V and 5 bases at J; junction bases unmatched: 12. The CDR3 totals 17 residues. The CDR3 reads CASSPNRRDRATGELFF. The CDR3 nucleotides are TGTGCCAGCAGCCCAAATCGGCGGGACAGGGCGACCGGGGAGCTGTTTTTT.

The CDR3 coding sequence is TGCGCCAGCAGCTTGGGACTAGCGGGAGAGCGCGAGCAGTACTTC. Protein product: CASSLGLAGEREQYF. The J gene is TRBJ2-7, the V gene TRBV5-1; 12 nucleotides line up with TRBD2. J was trimmed by 6 bases and V by 0 bases; bases with no gene match: 4. Germline V gene data show CDR1 as SGHRS and CDR2 as YFSETQ. The CDR3 contains 15 residues.

The chain is built from TRBV9 and TRBJ2-5; maybe TRBD2 (7 bases). CDR3 length: 16 residues. Per the germline V gene, CDR1 is SGDLS and CDR2 is YYNGEE. V lost 0 bases, J lost 0 bases, and 12 bases lay in between. The CDR3 DNA sequence: TGTGCCAGCAGCGTAGCTACGGGGGGCTACCAAGAGACCCAGTACTTC. Translation gives CASSVATGGYQETQYF.

The chain uses TRBV7-7 and TRBJ2-6, with a tentative D call TRBD1 (5 bases). This CDR3 has 15 residues. Germline V gene sequence: CDR1 SSHAT, CDR2 FNYEAQ (reference sequence). Trimming pared 3 bases from V and 0 bases from J, leaving 6 bases between. For the CDR3, the DNA is TGTGCCAGCAGCTTGGGGCACTCTGGGGCCAACGTCCTGACTTTC. It encodes CASSLGHSGANVLTF.